These 22 T cell receptor beta chains originate from one sample sequenced in a study of T cell responses to AZD1222 COVID-19 vaccine. Clones were sequenced by immunoSEQ multiplex PCR, and TCRdb holds only the in-frame ones, with some missing. The sample includes approximately 96,000 clones, just over 90% of them seen just once. Sequences were derived from peripheral blood, sampled 28 days after the second AZD1222 dose. The receptors derive from an adult who received the AZD1222 COVID-19 vaccine.

This rearrangement joins TRBV23-1 to TRBJ2-6; D is ambiguous. TRBV23-1 is known as an ORF, though its function is uncertain. Trimming took off 8 bases at V and 0 bases at J, with 5 bases between the two ends. CDR3 length: 13 residues. The CDR3 loop is CASGDSGANVLTF. As DNA, the CDR3 is TGCGCCAGCGGAGACTCTGGGGCCAACGTCCTGACTTTC.

This rearrangement joins TRBV14 to TRBJ1-1; D unclear. Per the germline V gene, CDR1 is SGHDN and CDR2 is FVKESK. The germline V and J ends were trimmed by 0 bases and 3 bases, with 11 bases remaining between them. This CDR3 is 15 amino acids long. As DNA, the CDR3 is TGTGCCAGCAGCCAAGAACTTCGGTTGTACACTGAAGCTTTCTTT. Translated, it gives CASSQELRLYTEAFF.

The CDR3, as DNA: TGCAGCGTTGTAAGGGACAGGGGTTGGGGCTACACCTTC. Its translation is CSVVRDRGWGYTF. The V call is TRBV29-1, the J call TRBJ1-2; 10 bases are a match to TRBD1. This CDR3 is 13 amino acids long. The J segment lost 8 bases and the V segment lost 4 bases, leaving 7 bases of the junction unmatched. The V gene's germline CDR1 is SQVTM and CDR2 ANQGSEA. The entire variable domain, with the rest obtained from reference TRBV29-1 and TRBJ1-2, is as follows: SAVISQKPSRDICQRGTSLTIQCQVDSQVTMMFWYRQQPGQSLTLIATANQGSEATYESGFVIDKFPISRPNLTFSTLTVSNMSPEDSSIYLCSVVRDRGWGYTFGSGTRLTVV.

This sequence joins TRBV12-3 or TRBV12-4 and TRBJ2-1; TRBD2 is a possible D gene (7 bases). Trimming took 8 bases from V and 6 from J, leaving 8 bases between them. The CDR3 length is 11 residues. The CDR3 reads CASRGANEQFF. CDR3 DNA sequence: TGTGCCAGCCGGGGGGCCAATGAGCAGTTCTTC.

The V gene is TRBV30, the J gene TRBJ2-7; 7 bases line up with TRBD2. CDR1 and CDR2 (germline): GTSNPN, SVGIG (reference sequence). CDR3 size: 13 residues. The V and J ends lost 8 bases and 13 bases, in that order; junction bases with no gene match: 20. The CDR3 spells CATLGPSGLDPYF. Written as DNA, the CDR3 is TGTGCCACCCTCGGGCCTAGCGGCCTTGACCCATACTTC. Looking up the rest from reference TRBV30 and TRBJ2-7 gives the full variable domain: SQTIHQWPATLVQPVGSPLSLECTVEGTSNPNLYWYRQAAGRGLQLLFYSVGIGQISSEVPQNLSASRPQDRQFILSSKKLLLSDSGFYLCATLGPSGLDPYFGPGTRLTVT.

The chain recombines TRBV14 with TRBJ2-1; 7 nucleotides line up with TRBD2. The length of the CDR3 is 15 residues. The germline V gene has CDR1 SGHDN and CDR2 FVKESK. With V trimmed by 1 base and J by 8 bases, 8 bases remained unmatched. CDR3 in DNA: TGTGCCAGCAGCCAAGCCAGGACTAGTTGGGATGAGCAGTTCTTC. Its protein product is CASSQARTSWDEQFF.

The CDR3 DNA reads TGCGCCAGCAGCCAAACCGCCGTGCGGGTTAGGGACACTGAAGCTTTCTTT. Translated, it gives CASSQTAVRVRDTEAFF. The chain is built from TRBV4-1 and TRBJ1-1; D not resolved. V lost 2 bases and J 3 bases, leaving 19 bases between the germline ends. Germline CDR1 and CDR2: MGHRA and YSYEKL. The CDR3 runs 17 residues.

The gene calls are TRBV21-1 and TRBJ2-2; the D segment call TRBD1 is taken from the table without a DNA check. TRBV21-1 is an annotated pseudogene. This CDR3 is 19 amino acids long. Here the CDR3 DNA reads TGTGCCAGCTTCCCCGGGACAGGGGGTAGTACTGACGACACCGGGGAGCTGTTTTTT. As protein: CASFPGTGGSTDDTGELFF.

The chain is built from TRBV7-9 and TRBJ2-1; D ambiguous. V shed 5 bases and J shed 6 bases, with 8 bases lying between them. This CDR3 comprises 12 residues. Germline-derived CDR1 and CDR2 are SEHNR and FQNEAQ (reference sequence). The CDR3 region is CASSPRFNEQFF. In nucleotides, the CDR3 is TGTGCCAGCAGCCCCCGTTTCAATGAGCAGTTCTTC.

A single count supports this clone. The chain links TRBV18 to TRBJ1-1, with D possibly TRBD1 on 6 matching bases. The CDR3 extends over 14 amino acids. Trimming pared 8 bases from V and 2 bases from J, leaving 15 bases between. The V gene's germline CDR1 is KGHSH and CDR2 LQKENI. In DNA, the CDR3 is TGTGCCAGCCGGACAGCGATGATCAACACTGAAGCTTTCTTT. It codes for CASRTAMINTEAFF.

This clone was recorded only once. The chain joins TRBV15 to TRBJ2-2; D may be TRBD1 (6 bases). Germline-derived CDR1 and CDR2 are LNHNV and YYDKDF (reference sequence). The CDR3 is 15 residues long. V shed 0 bases and J shed 6 bases, with 11 bases lying between them. The CDR3 here is CATSRDLGAAGELFF. The DNA of the CDR3 is TGTGCCACCAGCAGAGATCTGGGGGCGGCCGGGGAGCTGTTTTTT.

The count of this clone is one. V is TRBV12-3 or TRBV12-4 and J is TRBJ1-3; 7 positions match TRBD1. The CDR3 totals 13 residues. The V segment lost 6 bases and the J segment 4 bases; nucleotides outside the gene matches: 3. CDR3 sequence: CASRGTVGNTIYF. CDR3 nucleotides: TGTGCCAGCAGGGGGACAGTCGGAAACACCATATATTTT.

J is TRBJ2-5 and V is TRBV2; 10 bases map to TRBD2. This CDR3 is 16 amino acids long. Germline CDR1 is SNHLY and CDR2 is FYNNEI. J was trimmed by 5 bases and V by 5 bases; bases with no gene match: 11. Here the CDR3 reads CASSPGGLAGVETQYF. In nucleotides, the CDR3 is TGTGCCAGCAGTCCTGGCGGGCTAGCGGGAGTGGAGACCCAGTACTTC.

The rearrangement joins TRBV28 to TRBJ2-7; D is ambiguous. This CDR3 spans 17 amino acids. The V end was cut by 1 base, the J end by 1 base, with 17 bases between. Germline V gene lookup returns CDR1 MDHEN and CDR2 SYDVKM. The CDR3 sequence: CASSLSLLKLGSYEQYF. DNA of the CDR3: TGTGCCAGCAGTTTATCCCTCCTTAAGCTCGGGTCCTACGAGCAGTACTTC. Full variable domain (missing parts from reference TRBV28 and TRBJ2-7): DVKVTQSSRYLVKRTGEKVFLECVQDMDHENMFWYRQDPGLGLRLIYFSYDVKMKEKGDIPEGYSVSREKKERFSLILESASTNQTSMYLCASSLSLLKLGSYEQYFGPGTRLTVT.

The J gene is TRBJ2-1, the V gene TRBV10-2, with 8 bases matching TRBD2. Germline loops: CDR1 WSHSY, CDR2 SAAADI. With V trimmed by 6 bases and J by 6 bases, 10 bases remained unmatched. The CDR3 consists of 15 residues. This CDR3 reads CASSPPAGALNEQFF. For the CDR3, the DNA is TGCGCCAGCAGCCCCCCAGCGGGAGCTCTCAATGAGCAGTTCTTC.

The chain carries TRBV27 and TRBJ1-2, with D perhaps matching TRBD1 (5 bases). In germline, CDR1 is MNHEY, CDR2 SMNVEV (reference sequence). The CDR3 runs to 14 residues. With 7 bases removed from V and 8 bases from J, the gap between germline ends came to 20 bases. The CDR3 sequence: CASTPAGRFEGYTF. The CDR3 nucleotides read TGTGCCAGCACTCCCGCAGGGAGGTTCGAAGGCTACACCTTC.

The chain joins TRBV19 to TRBJ1-5; D gene unclear. The CDR3 has 15 amino acids. CDR1 and CDR2 (germline): LNHDA, SQIVND (reference sequence). Trimming removed 10 bases at V and 0 bases at J, with 16 bases between. The CDR3 bases are TGTGCCACGACTAGGACGGGATATAGCAATCAGCCCCAGCATTTT. This encodes CATTRTGYSNQPQHF.

The V gene is TRBV5-4, the J gene TRBJ2-2; D might be TRBD2 (5 bases). Germline values: CDR1 SGHNT, CDR2 YYREEE (reference sequence). This CDR3 contains 11 residues. V lost 5 bases to trimming and J lost 12 bases, with 11 bases between them. Here the CDR3 reads CASSKGGKLFF. As DNA, the CDR3 is TGTGCCAGCAGTAAAGGAGGAAAGCTGTTTTTT.

V and J are TRBV18 and TRBJ2-2, with TRBD2 identical over 12 bases. CDR1 and CDR2 (germline): KGHSH, LQKENI. The CDR3 has 19 residues. The ends lost 3 bases at V and 3 bases at J; junction bases unmatched: 11. CDR3 bases: TGTGCCAGCTCACCTCTCCCGAGACTAGCGGGAGAGGACACCGGGGAGCTGTTTTTT. This translates into CASSPLPRLAGEDTGELFF. The full variable domain, its missing parts supplied by reference TRBV18 and TRBJ2-2, is NAGVMQNPRHLVRRRGQEARLRCSPMKGHSHVYWYRQLPEEGLKFMVYLQKENIIDESGMPKERFSAEFPKEGPSILRIQQVVRGDSAAYFCASSPLPRLAGEDTGELFFGEGSRLTVL.

V gene TRBV18 combines with J gene TRBJ2-1; D is uncertain. The germline V gene has CDR1 KGHSH and CDR2 LQKENI. Trimming left V 6 bases short and J 8 bases short, with 14 bases between. The CDR3 has 13 amino acids. CDR3: CASSPSRWDEQFF. Here the CDR3 DNA reads TGTGCCAGCTCTCCGAGCCGGTGGGATGAGCAGTTCTTC.

In its sample, this clone was seen once. V and J are TRBV6-5 and TRBJ1-5; D unresolved. This CDR3 region has 11 residues. V was shortened by 5 bases and J by 9 bases, with 8 bases between the two germline ends. Germline CDR1 and CDR2: MNHEY and SVGAGI. The CDR3 loop reads CASSLERPQHF. The CDR3 region has the DNA TGTGCCAGCAGTCTCGAACGGCCCCAGCATTTT.

J is TRBJ2-7 and V is TRBV15; 8 bases align to TRBD2. This CDR3 is 13 amino acids long. Looked up from germline, CDR1 is LNHNV and CDR2 is YYDKDF (reference sequence). V dropped 9 bases and J dropped 4; count of bases not matched to a gene: 8. In DNA form, the CDR3 reads TGTGCCACTCAGACACGGGGGGGATACGAGCAGTACTTC. The encoded protein is CATQTRGGYEQYF.